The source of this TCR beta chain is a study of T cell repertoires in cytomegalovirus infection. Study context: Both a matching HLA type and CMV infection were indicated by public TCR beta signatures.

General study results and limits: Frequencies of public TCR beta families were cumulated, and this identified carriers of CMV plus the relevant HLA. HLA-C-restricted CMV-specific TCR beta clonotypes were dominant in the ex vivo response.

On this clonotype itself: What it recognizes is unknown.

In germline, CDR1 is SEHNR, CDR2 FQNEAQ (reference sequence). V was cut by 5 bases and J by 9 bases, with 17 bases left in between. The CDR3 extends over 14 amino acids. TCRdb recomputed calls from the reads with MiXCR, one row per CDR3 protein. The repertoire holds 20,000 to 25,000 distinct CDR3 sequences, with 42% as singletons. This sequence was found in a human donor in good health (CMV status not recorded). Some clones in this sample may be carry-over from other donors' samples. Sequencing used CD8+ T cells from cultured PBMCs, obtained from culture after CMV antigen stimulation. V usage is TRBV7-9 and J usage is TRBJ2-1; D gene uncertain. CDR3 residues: CASSRGAEISEQFF. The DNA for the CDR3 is TGTGCCAGCAGCCGCGGCGCGGAGATCAGTGAGCAGTTCTTC.